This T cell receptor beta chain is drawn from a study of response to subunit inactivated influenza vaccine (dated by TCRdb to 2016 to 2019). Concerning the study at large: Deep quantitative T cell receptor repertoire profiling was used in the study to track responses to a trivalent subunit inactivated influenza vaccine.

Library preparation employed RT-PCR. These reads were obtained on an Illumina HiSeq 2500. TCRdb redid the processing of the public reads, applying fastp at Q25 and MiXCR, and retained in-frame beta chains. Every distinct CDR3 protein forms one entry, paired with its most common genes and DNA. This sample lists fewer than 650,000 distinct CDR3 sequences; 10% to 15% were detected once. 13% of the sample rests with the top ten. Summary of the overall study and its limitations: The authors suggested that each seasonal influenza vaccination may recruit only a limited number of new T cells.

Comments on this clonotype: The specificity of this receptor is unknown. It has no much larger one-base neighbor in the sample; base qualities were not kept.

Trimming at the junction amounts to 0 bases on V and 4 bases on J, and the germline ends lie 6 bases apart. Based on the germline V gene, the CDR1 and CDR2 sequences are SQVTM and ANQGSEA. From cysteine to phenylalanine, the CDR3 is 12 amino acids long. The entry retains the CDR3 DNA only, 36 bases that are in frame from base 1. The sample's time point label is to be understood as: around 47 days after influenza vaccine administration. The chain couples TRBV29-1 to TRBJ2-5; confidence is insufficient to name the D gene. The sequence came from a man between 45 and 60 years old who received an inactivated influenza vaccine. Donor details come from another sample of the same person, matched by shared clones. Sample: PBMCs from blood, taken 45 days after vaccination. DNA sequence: TGCAGCGTTGAAGACCCGGGAGAGACCCAGTACTTC. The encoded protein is CSVEDPGETQYF.